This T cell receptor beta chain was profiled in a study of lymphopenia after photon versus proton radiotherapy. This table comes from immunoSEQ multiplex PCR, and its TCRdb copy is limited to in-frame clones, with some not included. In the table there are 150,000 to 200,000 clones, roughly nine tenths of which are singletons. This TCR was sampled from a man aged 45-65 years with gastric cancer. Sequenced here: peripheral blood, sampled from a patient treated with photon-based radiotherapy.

As DNA, the CDR3 is TGTGCCACCGGACCCTGGCCCTACGAGCAGTACTTC. Its translation is CATGPWPYEQYF. This rearrangement joins TRBV11-2 to TRBJ2-7, with D unclear. This CDR3 region has 12 residues. In germline, CDR1 is SGHAT, CDR2 FQNNGV. V was shortened by 10 bases and J by 2 bases, with 12 bases between the two germline ends.